Each of the 16 T cell receptor beta chains below was sequenced from the same sample in a study of blood T cells in healthy people across ages. Alongside a J-beta primer mix, a sample-barcoded 5' primer served in a second PCR lasting about 6 to 12 cycles. MiXCR, applied by TCRdb to the 5' RACE reads, yields one record per CDR3 protein. The sample records over a million distinct CDR3 sequences, 35% to 50% being singletons. Sequencing input: blood. The receptors here all came from a woman between 55 and 75 years old in good health.

CDR3 sequence: CASSELAGPSYNEQFF. The CDR3 coding sequence is TGTGCCAGTAGCGAACTAGCGGGGCCGTCCTACAATGAGCAGTTCTTC. The gene calls are TRBV7-9 and TRBJ2-1; TRBD2 matches 10 bases. The V and J ends lost 9 bases and 1 base, in that order; junction bases with no gene match: 9. From germline, CDR1 is SEHNR and CDR2 FQNEAQ (reference sequence). The CDR3 extends over 16 amino acids. The full variable domain, its missing parts supplied by reference TRBV7-9 and TRBJ2-1, is DTGVSQNPRHKITKRGQNVTFRCDPISEHNRLYWYRQTLGQGPEFLTYFQNEAQLEKSRLLSDRFSAERPKGSFSTLEIQRTEQGDSAMYLCASSELAGPSYNEQFFGPGTRLTVL.

The J gene is TRBJ1-2, the V gene TRBV28; tentative D call: TRBD1 (5 bases). The germline V gene has CDR1 MDHEN and CDR2 SYDVKM. The V gene lost 6 bases and the J gene lost 9 bases, with 20 bases spanning the gap. The length of the CDR3 is 14 residues. CDR3 in DNA: TGTGCCAGCAGACCCCCCCGAGGAGGGACTCGCTACACCTTC. This translates into CASRPPRGGTRYTF.

CDR3: CSARDDGGTSYYNEQYF. Here the CDR3 DNA reads TGCAGTGCTAGAGATGACGGCGGGACTAGTTACTACAATGAGCAGTACTTC. The J gene is TRBJ2-1, the V gene TRBV20-1, with 8 bases identical to TRBD2. Judging by the DNA end, TRBJ2-7 fits better; the J call may be wrong. This CDR3 is built from 17 residues. The V gene's germline CDR1 is DFQATT and CDR2 SNEGSKA (reference sequence).

CDR3 bases: TGTGCCAGCAGCCTGATTTCCGGGACAGGGGCTCGAATCTACGAGCAGTACTTC. Protein: CASSLISGTGARIYEQYF. The V call is TRBV11-2, the J call TRBJ2-7, with TRBD1 matching 10 bases. CDR3 size: 18 residues. V was pared by 5 bases and J by 3 bases, with 16 bases of the junction left unmatched. Germline values: CDR1 SGHAT, CDR2 FQNNGV.

This chain uses TRBV2 with TRBJ2-1; the D call may be TRBD1 or TRBD2 (6 bases each). This CDR3 has 17 residues. Germline V lookup: CDR1 SNHLY, CDR2 FYNNEI. Trimming stripped 6 bases from V and 4 bases from J, with 22 bases between. The CDR3 spells CASRGPGSGRGYNEQFF. CDR3 sequence (DNA): TGTGCCAGCAGGGGCCCCGGGAGCGGAAGGGGGTACAATGAGCAGTTCTTC.

The chain recombines TRBV5-1 with TRBJ1-1; tentatively, D is TRBD1 (6 bases). The germline gives CDR1 SGHRS, CDR2 YFSETQ. The ends were cut back, 1 base at V and 0 bases at J, with 16 bases in the middle. The CDR3 contains 17 residues. The CDR3 DNA is TGCGCCAGCAGCTTGAAGGGGACACGAGGTTTGAACACTGAAGCTTTCTTT. It translates to CASSLKGTRGLNTEAFF.

The V gene is TRBV6-1, the J gene TRBJ2-4; TRBD2 agrees at 9 bases. The J call may not be correct, given that the DNA end is closer to TRBJ2-7. Germline CDR1 MNHNS, CDR2 SASEGT. This CDR3 comprises 15 residues. The chain's CDR3 is CASNKISGSVDEQYF. CDR3 sequence (DNA): TGTGCCAGCAACAAAATTAGCGGGAGTGTCGACGAGCAGTACTTC.

This clonotype was picked up a small number of times. V and J are TRBV29-1 and TRBJ2-7, with D hard to call. The V end lost 4 bases, the J end lost 2 bases, and 9 bases lay between the germline ends. The CDR3 runs 12 residues. Germline CDR1 reads SQVTM; CDR2 reads ANQGSEA. The CDR3 spells CSVVGIPYEQYF. The CDR3 DNA sequence: TGCAGCGTTGTGGGGATACCCTACGAGCAGTACTTC.

This CDR3 is CASSQDPRAYTGELFF. CDR3 DNA sequence: TGCGCCAGCAGCCAAGATCCTAGGGCTTACACCGGGGAGCTGTTTTTT. The rearrangement links TRBV4-3 to TRBJ2-2; D gene uncertain. The V and J ends lost 0 bases and 3 bases respectively, with 11 bases between them. The V gene's germline CDR1 is LGHNA and CDR2 YSLEER. This CDR3 is built from 16 residues.

This clonotype was picked up many times. The genes are TRBV28 and TRBJ2-7; 13 nucleotides line up with TRBD2. V dropped 8 bases and J dropped 6; count of bases not matched to a gene: 13. The germline CDR1 and CDR2 sequences are MDHEN and SYDVKM. The CDR3 is 16 amino acids. The CDR3 sequence: CASRTAGTSGTGEQYF. The CDR3 DNA reads TGTGCCAGCCGCACGGCCGGGACTAGCGGGACGGGCGAGCAGTACTTC.

The chain employs TRBV28 and TRBJ1-6; 8 bases align to TRBD1. The CDR3 is 15 amino acids. Per germline, CDR1 MDHEN and CDR2 SYDVKM. The J segment lost 6 bases and the V segment lost 4 bases, leaving 5 bases of the junction unmatched. CDR3 protein: CASSWAGGRNSPLHF. DNA of the CDR3: TGTGCCAGCAGTTGGGCAGGGGGCCGTAATTCACCCCTCCACTTT.

The chain recombines TRBV12-3 or TRBV12-4 with TRBJ1-2, with a possible D match to TRBD1 (6 bases). V gave up 10 bases and J gave up 3 bases, with 15 bases separating them. This CDR3 is 13 amino acids long. In DNA, the CDR3 is TGTGCCACCCGAGGGGGTTATGACTATGGCTACACCTTC. Translation gives CATRGGYDYGYTF.

The genes are TRBV20-1 and TRBJ2-3; 9 nucleotides match TRBD2. The CDR3 is 15 residues long. After removal of 2 bases from V and 1 base from J, the junction contained 4 bases not matched to a gene. Looked up from germline, CDR1 is DFQATT and CDR2 is SNEGSKA (reference sequence). The CDR3 region is CSARTTSGRTDTQYF. The CDR3 DNA reads as TGCAGTGCTAGAACGACTAGCGGTCGCACAGATACGCAGTATTTT.

The V call is TRBV7-8, the J call TRBJ2-5, with 7 positions matching TRBD1. Looked up from germline, CDR1 is SGHVS and CDR2 is FQNEAQ. The CDR3 spans 16 residues. Unmatched junction bases numbered 13, after V lost 4 bases and J lost 5 bases. The CDR3 DNA reads as TGTGCCAGCAGCTCGAGCCGGGGACAGTTGGAGGAGACCCAGTACTTC. Translating it yields CASSSSRGQLEETQYF.

There are a few counts of this clonotype. The rearrangement uses TRBV4-2 and TRBJ2-6; D gene unclear. Germline lookup yields CDR1 LGHNA and CDR2 YNFKEQ. The ends were cut back, 6 bases at V and 1 base at J, with 10 bases in the middle. The CDR3 contains 15 residues. CDR3 amino acids: CASRRVLSGANVLTF. The CDR3 nucleotides read TGTGCCAGCAGGCGAGTCCTGTCTGGGGCCAACGTCCTGACTTTC.

The rearrangement joins TRBV30 to TRBJ1-5; D gene unclear. There are 14 residues in the CDR3. Between the trimmed V and J ends, which lost 3 bases and 5 bases, there was a span of 14 bases. CDR1 and CDR2 (germline): GTSNPN, SVGIG (reference sequence). CDR3 residues: CAWRAPGVHQPQHF. CDR3 bases: TGTGCCTGGAGGGCCCCCGGGGTTCATCAGCCCCAGCATTTT.